This T cell receptor (beta chain) was captured by sequencing in a study of cytomegalovirus exposure and HLA in healthy donors. A note on this clone: Its antigen is unidentified.

Study findings and constraints: An analysis done earlier found most TCR beta V segments productive about 87% or about 30% of the time. Accurate prediction of HLA-A and HLA-B alleles (for most subjects) was reportedly achieved from TCR beta sequences.

Amplification used 60 Vbeta primers and 13 Jbeta primers. The table came from immunoSEQ multiplex PCR; TCRdb's copy has only in-frame clones and leaves some out. This sample has approximately 190,000 clones, with 75% to 85% found just once. The clonotype comes from a woman between 18 and 29 years old in good health and CMV-seronegative. Sequencing was done on a sample of PBMCs.

The CDR3 DNA reads as TGTGCCAGCAGCTTTAGCGGGAGGGGTCCAGATACGCAGTATTTT. Translated, it gives CASSFSGRGPDTQYF. The chain couples TRBV7-9 to TRBJ2-3, with 11 bases aligning to TRBD2. Germline trimming cut 3 bases from V and 4 bases from J; bases unmatched to any gene: 3. The germline V gene encodes CDR1 SEHNR and CDR2 FQNEAQ (reference sequence). CDR3 size: 15 residues.